Detailed here is one TCR beta chain. Its antigen is unknown. The junction had 4 bases not matched to a gene; V was cut back by 6 bases and J by 2 bases. This CDR3 is built from 14 residues. CDR1 is DFQATT, CDR2 SNEGSKA, per germline (reference sequence). These data originate in a study of T cell repertoires in cytomegalovirus infection. About the study: It was the public TCR beta signatures that indicated both CMV infection and matching HLA type. General study findings and limits: There were HLA-C-restricted CMV-specific TCR beta clonotypes dominating the ex vivo response.

A single record per CDR3 protein comes from TCRdb applying MiXCR to the reads. The profile shows 630,000 or so distinct CDR3 sequences, 20% to 30% of them singletons. Sequenced input: CD8+ T cells from PBMCs. The chain uses TRBV20-1 and TRBJ2-7; 13 nucleotides align to TRBD2. This TCR was sampled from a human donor in good health (CMV status not recorded). Some clones in this sample may be carry-over from other donors' samples. The CDR3 DNA is TGCAGTGCCGACACTAGCGGGGGGGCCTACGAGCAGTACTTC. Its translation is CSADTSGGAYEQYF.